This is a list of T cell receptor beta chains from one sample in a study of shared clonotypes between healthy human individuals. The data were produced by immunoSEQ multiplex PCR, yet TCRdb's version contains in-frame clones alone and is incomplete. Of hundreds of thousands of clones in the sample, about 74% are singletons; the top ten hold under 2%. Sample: memory CD4+ T cells sorted from blood. Source of these receptors: a woman in her twenties or thirties in good health. CDR3s include the opening cysteine and the closing phenylalanine or tryptophan. Each record gives: V gene, D gene, clone size, J gene, CDR3 DNA, CDR3 protein. The D gene is left open where the match is weak. Some rows have no size entry. The others give once, few or many, or a class for an expanded clone.

>TRBV2|NA|few|TRBJ2-2
TGTGCCAGCAGCCCGGAGCTCACGATGGGGGAGGAGCTGTTTTTT
CASSPELTMGEELFF
>TRBV5-4|NA|NA|TRBJ2-7
TGTGCCAGCAGCCGGGACGTCCCCTACGAGCAGTACTTC
CASSRDVPYEQYF
>TRBV6-5|TRBD1|NA|TRBJ1-2
TGTGCCAGCAGTGACAGGGGGCCCAACTATGGCTACACCTTC
CASSDRGPNYGYTF
>TRBV5-1|TRBD1|once|TRBJ2-1
TGCGCCAGCAGCTTGTTCACAGGGGGCCGATACAATGAGCAGTTCTTC
CASSLFTGGRYNEQFF
>TRBV15|NA|NA|TRBJ1-3
TGTGCCACCAGCATAAGCTTGGGGATGGGAAACACCATATATTTT
CATSISLGMGNTIYF
>TRBV7-9|NA|NA|TRBJ2-1
TGTGCCAGCAGCCAAGAGGGCCGGGTATTCAATGAGCAGTTCTTC
CASSQEGRVFNEQFF
>TRBV7-2|NA|NA|TRBJ2-3
TGTGCCAGCAGCTTTACCATATATACGCAGTATTTT
CASSFTIYTQYF
>TRBV27|NA|NA|TRBJ1-5
TGTGCCAGCAGTTTACTCGGTCAGCCCCAGCATTTT
CASSLLGQPQHF
>TRBV14|NA|few|TRBJ1-5
TGTGCCAGCAGCCTTCCGGGAGGGCCCCAGCATTTT
CASSLPGGPQHF
>TRBV19|TRBD1|NA|TRBJ2-1
TGTGCCAGTAGTATAGGACAGGGGATGAATGAGCAGTTCTTC
CASSIGQGMNEQFF
>TRBV6-1|TRBD1|NA|TRBJ2-7
TGTGCCAGCAGTGAAGCTCCCTGGGACAGGCCCCTTGGCTACGAGCAGTACTTC
CASSEAPWDRPLGYEQYF
>TRBV5-1|TRBD2|NA|TRBJ2-2
TGCGCCAGCACCCCACCTAGCGGGAGTGAAACCGGGGAGCTGTTTTTT
CASTPPSGSETGELFF
>TRBV7-2|NA|few|TRBJ1-1
TGTGCCAGCAGCCCTAGTAAGAGGGCTTTCTTT
CASSPSKRAFF
>TRBV18|NA|NA|TRBJ2-2
TGTGCCAGCTCCCCCATCACACCCGGGACGGGCTACACCGGGGAGCTGTTTTTT
CASSPITPGTGYTGELFF
>TRBV27|TRBD2|NA|TRBJ2-1
TGTGCCAGCAGTTTAATCGGCGTAGCGGGAGCATATGAGCAGTTCTTC
CASSLIGVAGAYEQFF
>TRBV6-1|TRBD2|once|TRBJ2-7
TGTGCCAGCAGTTATCCAGCGGGAGGATACGAGCAGTACTTC
CASSYPAGGYEQYF
>TRBV30|NA|NA|TRBJ2-7
TGTGCCTGGAGTAGAGGAGAAGGCGAGCAGTACTTC
CAWSRGEGEQYF
>TRBV7-8|NA|NA|TRBJ2-7
TGTGCCAGCAGCTTAGTTAGCAGCTCCTACGAGCAGTACTTC
CASSLVSSSYEQYF
>TRBV5-1|NA|NA|TRBJ1-2
TGCGCCAGCAGCCGTAATCCTCGGGGAATGGATGGCTACACCTTC
CASSRNPRGMDGYTF
>TRBV19|TRBD1|few|TRBJ2-1
TGTGCCAGTAGTATAAGGGGGCCGGGCAATGAGCAGTTCTTC
CASSIRGPGNEQFF
>TRBV10-3|NA|many|TRBJ1-1
TGTGCCATCAAGGGAGAAAGCACTGAAGCTTTCTTT
CAIKGESTEAFF
>TRBV30|NA|NA|TRBJ2-3
TGTGCCTGGAGCTACGGGCACCTCAGGATGGTTGATACGCAGTATTTT
CAWSYGHLRMVDTQYF
>TRBV28|TRBD2|NA|TRBJ2-7
TGTGCCAGCAGCCGGGGGGGGATTTCCTACGAGCAGTACTTC
CASSRGGISYEQYF
>TRBV5-1|NA|NA|TRBJ2-3
TGCGCCAGCAGCTTGGGGGATAGGGCAGATACGCAGTATTTT
CASSLGDRADTQYF
>TRBV19|NA|NA|TRBJ1-5
TGTGCCAGTAACCCCAGCCCGGGCGTAGGGCCCCAGCATTTT
CASNPSPGVGPQHF
>TRBV6-1|NA|NA|TRBJ2-3
TGTGCCAGCAGTTGGGAGCTCGGGGATACGCAGTATTTT
CASSWELGDTQYF
>TRBV25-1|NA|NA|TRBJ1-1
TGTGCCAGCAGTGAGCAGGGCACTGAAGCTTTCTTT
CASSEQGTEAFF
>TRBV7-8|NA|NA|TRBJ2-5
TGTGCCAGCAGCTTAATGGGGCTCGGGCCCGCCGGGACCCAGTACTTC
CASSLMGLGPAGTQYF
>TRBV6-1|TRBD1|NA|TRBJ2-7
TGTGCCAGCAGTGAGGTGACAGGGCGGGAGCAGTACTTC
CASSEVTGREQYF
>TRBV4-2|NA|once|TRBJ2-4
TGTGCCAGCAGCCAAAGGACAACAAACATTCAGTACTTC
CASSQRTTNIQYF
>TRBV6-6|NA|few|TRBJ2-2
TGTGCCAGCATGAGGGGGGGCACCGGGGAGCTGTTTTTT
CASMRGGTGELFF
>TRBV2|NA|NA|TRBJ1-3
TGTGCCAGCAGTGAAGCGCGAACTCGGCAGTCCACCATATATTTT
CASSEARTRQSTIYF
>TRBV2|TRBD2|NA|TRBJ2-3
TGTGCCAGCAGGCTTACTAGCGCACACACAGATACGCAGTATTTT
CASRLTSAHTDTQYF
>TRBV19|TRBD1|many|TRBJ1-1
TGTGCCAGTAGTGTGGACAGGGGCGGCACTGAAGCTTTCTTT
CASSVDRGGTEAFF
>TRBV5-1|NA|NA|TRBJ2-5
TGCGCCAGCAGTGGTTACAAGAAAGAGACCCAGTACTTC
CASSGYKKETQYF
>TRBV7-6|NA|once|TRBJ2-1
TGTGCCAGCAGCTTAGGTAGGAGCCACAATGAGCAGTTCTTC
CASSLGRSHNEQFF
>TRBV30|TRBD2|once|TRBJ2-7
TGTGCCTCCAGGGAGCGGGAGGTCTACGAGCAGTACTTC
CASREREVYEQYF